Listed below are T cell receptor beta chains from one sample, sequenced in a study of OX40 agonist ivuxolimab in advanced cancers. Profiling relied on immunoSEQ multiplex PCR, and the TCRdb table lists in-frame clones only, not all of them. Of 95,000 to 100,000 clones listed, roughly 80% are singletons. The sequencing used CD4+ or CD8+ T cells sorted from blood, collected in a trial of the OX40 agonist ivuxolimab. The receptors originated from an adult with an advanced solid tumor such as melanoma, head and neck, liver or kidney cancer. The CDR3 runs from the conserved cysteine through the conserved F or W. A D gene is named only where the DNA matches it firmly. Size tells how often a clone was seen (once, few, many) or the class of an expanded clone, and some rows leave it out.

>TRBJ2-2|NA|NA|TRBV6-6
TGTGCCAGCAGTCGCAACGTGGACCTCACCGGGGAGCTGTTTTTT
CASSRNVDLTGELFF
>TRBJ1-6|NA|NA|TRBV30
TGTGCCTGGAGTGTAGACGTTCTTAATTCACCCCTCCACTTT
CAWSVDVLNSPLHF
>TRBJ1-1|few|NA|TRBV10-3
TGTGCCATCAGTCCCAGTCGTCCTAGCTTGAACACTGAAGCTTTCTTT
CAISPSRPSLNTEAFF
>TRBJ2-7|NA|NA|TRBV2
TGTGCCAGCAGTGATCAGGGTAGGTTCTACGAGCAGTACTTC
CASSDQGRFYEQYF
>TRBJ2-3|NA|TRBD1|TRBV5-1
TGCGCCAGCAGCTTGGGACAGGGGGATACGCAGTATTTT
CASSLGQGDTQYF
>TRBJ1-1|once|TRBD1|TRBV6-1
TGTGCCAGCAGTAGACAGGGCGGGGGCACTGAAGCTTTCTTT
CASSRQGGGTEAFF
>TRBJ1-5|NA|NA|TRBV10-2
TGCGCCAGCAGTGAGTGGATCGACAGTCAAAATCAGCCCCAGCATTTT
CASSEWIDSQNQPQHF
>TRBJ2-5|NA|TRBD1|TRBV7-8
TGTGCCAGCAGCCTCCGCCCGACAGGGACAAAAGAGACCCAGTACTTC
CASSLRPTGTKETQYF
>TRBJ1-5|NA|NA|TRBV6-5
TGTGCCAGCAGCACCTACAATCAGCCCCAGCATTTT
CASSTYNQPQHF
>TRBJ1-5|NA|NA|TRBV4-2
TGTGCCAGCAGCCAAGACGGGTCGGGGGATCAGCCCCAGCATTTT
CASSQDGSGDQPQHF
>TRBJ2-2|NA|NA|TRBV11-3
TGTGCCAGCAGCCCCGGCCTGGAGGCACGTAACACCGGGGAGCTGTTTTTT
CASSPGLEARNTGELFF
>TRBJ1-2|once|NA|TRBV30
TGTGCCTGGAGCAAAGGGAGGGGAAAGTCCTATGGCTACACCTTC
CAWSKGRGKSYGYTF
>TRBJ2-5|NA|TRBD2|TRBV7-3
TGTGCCAGCAGCTTATTCGGGGGGGCCCAAGAGACCCGGTACTTC
CASSLFGGAQETRYF
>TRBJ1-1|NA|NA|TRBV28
TGTGCCAGCAGCCGCGACGGGGGGGCTGAAGCTTTCTTT
CASSRDGGAEAFF
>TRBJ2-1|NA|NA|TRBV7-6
TGTGCCAGCAGCCTTAACCCGATAGACAATGAGCAGTTCTTC
CASSLNPIDNEQFF
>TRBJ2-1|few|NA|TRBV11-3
TGTGCCAGCAGCCTCACGTTAGGTAGTGAGCAGTTCTTC
CASSLTLGSEQFF
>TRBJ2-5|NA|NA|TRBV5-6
TGTGCCAGCAGCTTGGACCCGGTAGGAAAGACCCAGTACTTC
CASSLDPVGKTQYF
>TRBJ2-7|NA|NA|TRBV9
TGTGCCAGCAGCGTAGCTGGGATTCCCTACGAGCAGTACTTC
CASSVAGIPYEQYF
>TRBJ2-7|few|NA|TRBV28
TGTGCCAGCAGTTTAGGGGGGTCGTCCTACGAGCAGTACTTC
CASSLGGSSYEQYF
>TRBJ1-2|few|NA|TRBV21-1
TGTGCCAGCAGCAAAGGAGCAGGGAGGGGCTATGGCTACACCTTC
CASSKGAGRGYGYTF
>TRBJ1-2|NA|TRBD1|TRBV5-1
TGCGCCAGCAGCAACGACAGGGTCGGAGGCTACACCTTC
CASSNDRVGGYTF
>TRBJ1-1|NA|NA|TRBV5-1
TGCGCCAGCAGCTTTCCGGGCCATGAAGCTTTCTTT
CASSFPGHEAFF
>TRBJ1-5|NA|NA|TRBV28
TGTGCCAGGAGCCAGGGGACCGCTCAGCCCCAGCATTTT
CARSQGTAQPQHF
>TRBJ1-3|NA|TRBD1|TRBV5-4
TGTGCCAGCAGCTCTGACAGGGGAAGCTCTGGAAACACCATATATTTT
CASSSDRGSSGNTIYF
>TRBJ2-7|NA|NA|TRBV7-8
TGTGCCAGCAGCTTAGAAGGGACGGGGGTCTACGAGCAGTACTTC
CASSLEGTGVYEQYF
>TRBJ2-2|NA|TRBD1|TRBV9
TGTGCCAGCAGCGTAGTAACAGGGGGCCTCGGCGGGGAGCTGTTTTTT
CASSVVTGGLGGELFF
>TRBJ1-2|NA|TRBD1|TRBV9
TGTGCCAGCAGCTCGGGGACAGGGTGGGGTAACGCCTTC
CASSSGTGWGNAF
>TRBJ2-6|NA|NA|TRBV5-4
TGTGCCAGCAGCTTGCAGGGCTCTGGGGCCAACGTCCTGACTTTC
CASSLQGSGANVLTF
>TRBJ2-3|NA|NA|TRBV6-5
TGTGCCAGTTCAATTCAGGGGTTCACAGATACGCAGTATTTT
CASSIQGFTDTQYF
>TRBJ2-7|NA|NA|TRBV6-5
TGTGCCAGCAGTTACTCGACCGGAACCTACGAGCAGTACTTC
CASSYSTGTYEQYF
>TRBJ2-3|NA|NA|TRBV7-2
TGTGCCAGCAGCCTCTGGGCCGAAACAGATACGCAGTATTTT
CASSLWAETDTQYF
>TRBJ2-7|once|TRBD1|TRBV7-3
TGTGCCAGCAGCGTAGGGCCGGGACAGGGGGCCTACGAGCAGTACTTC
CASSVGPGQGAYEQYF
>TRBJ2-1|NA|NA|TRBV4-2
TGTGCCAGCAGCCAAGCACAGGGCAATGAGCAGTTCTTC
CASSQAQGNEQFF
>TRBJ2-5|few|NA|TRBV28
TGTGCCAGCAGTCCCCCCTCGACAGAGACCCAGTACTTC
CASSPPSTETQYF
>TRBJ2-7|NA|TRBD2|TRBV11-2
TGTGCCAGCAGCTCGCCGGGACTAGCGGCCGAGCAGTACTTC
CASSSPGLAAEQYF
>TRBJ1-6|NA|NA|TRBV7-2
TGTGCCAGCAGCCCAAGACAACAGGGTTCACCCCTCCACTTT
CASSPRQQGSPLHF
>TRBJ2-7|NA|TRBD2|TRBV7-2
TGTGCCAGCAGCTCCCTAGCGGGACCCAGAAAAGGGCAGTACTTC
CASSSLAGPRKGQYF
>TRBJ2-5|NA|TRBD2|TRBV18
TGTGCCAGCTCACCACCTGCGGGGGGGATGGAGACCCAGTACTTC
CASSPPAGGMETQYF
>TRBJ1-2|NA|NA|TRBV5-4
TGTGCCAGCAGTTCCGGGAGTAACTATGGCTACACCTTC
CASSSGSNYGYTF
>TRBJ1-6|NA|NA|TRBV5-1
TGCGCCAGCGAGGGGAATTCACCCCTCCACTTT
CASEGNSPLHF
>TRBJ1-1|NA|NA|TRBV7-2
TGTGCCAGCAGCTTCTGGCAGAACACTGAAGCTTTCTTT
CASSFWQNTEAFF
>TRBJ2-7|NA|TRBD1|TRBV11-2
TGTGCCAGCAGCTCAGGGGGTTACGAGCAGTACTTC
CASSSGGYEQYF
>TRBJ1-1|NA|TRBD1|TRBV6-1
TGTGCCAGCCGTTTGGGACAGGGGAAAACTGAAGCTTTCTTT
CASRLGQGKTEAFF
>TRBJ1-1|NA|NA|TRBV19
TGTGCCAGTAGTCTCGGGAGAGGCCTTGAAGCTTTCTTT
CASSLGRGLEAFF
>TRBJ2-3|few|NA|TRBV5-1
TGCGCCAGCAGCCCGTATAACACAGATACGCAGTATTTT
CASSPYNTDTQYF
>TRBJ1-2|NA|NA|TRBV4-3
TGCGCCAGCAGCCAAGTCGGGTGCCTTGGGGGCTACACCTTC
CASSQVGCLGGYTF
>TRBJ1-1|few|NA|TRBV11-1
TGTGCCAGCAGCTTAGTGGCGGGAAGGAGCACTGAAGCTTTCTTT
CASSLVAGRSTEAFF
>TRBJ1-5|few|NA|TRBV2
TGTGCCAGCAGTTACCAGCTGCCCCAGCATTTT
CASSYQLPQHF
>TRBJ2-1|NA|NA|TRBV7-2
TGTGCCAGCAGGAGCGGGTCCTACAATGAGCAGTTCTTC
CASRSGSYNEQFF